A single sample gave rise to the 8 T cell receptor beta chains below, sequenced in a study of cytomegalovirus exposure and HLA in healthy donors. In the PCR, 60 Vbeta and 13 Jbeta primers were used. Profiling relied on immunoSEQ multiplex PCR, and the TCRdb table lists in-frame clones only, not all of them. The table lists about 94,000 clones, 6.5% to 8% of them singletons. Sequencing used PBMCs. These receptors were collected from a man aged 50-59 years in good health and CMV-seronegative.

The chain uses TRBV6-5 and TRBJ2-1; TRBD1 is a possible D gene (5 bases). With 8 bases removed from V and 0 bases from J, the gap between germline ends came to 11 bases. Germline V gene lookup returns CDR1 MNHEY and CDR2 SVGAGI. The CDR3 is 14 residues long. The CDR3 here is CASSGSRSYNEQFF. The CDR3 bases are TGTGCCAGCTCAGGGTCCCGCTCCTACAATGAGCAGTTCTTC.

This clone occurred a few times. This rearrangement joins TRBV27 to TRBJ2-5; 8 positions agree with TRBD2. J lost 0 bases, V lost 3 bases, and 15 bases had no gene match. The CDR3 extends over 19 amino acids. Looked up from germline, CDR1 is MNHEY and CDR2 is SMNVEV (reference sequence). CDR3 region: CASSLGAGLGEKYQETQYF. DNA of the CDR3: TGTGCCAGCAGTTTGGGTGCGGGACTAGGGGAAAAGTACCAAGAGACCCAGTACTTC.

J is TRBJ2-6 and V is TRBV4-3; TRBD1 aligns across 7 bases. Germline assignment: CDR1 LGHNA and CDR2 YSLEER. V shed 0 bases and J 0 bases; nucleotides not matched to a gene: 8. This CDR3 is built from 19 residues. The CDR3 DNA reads TGCGCCAGCAGCCAAGATCCCGCAGGGGGTAACTCTGGGGCCAACGTCCTGACTTTC. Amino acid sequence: CASSQDPAGGNSGANVLTF.

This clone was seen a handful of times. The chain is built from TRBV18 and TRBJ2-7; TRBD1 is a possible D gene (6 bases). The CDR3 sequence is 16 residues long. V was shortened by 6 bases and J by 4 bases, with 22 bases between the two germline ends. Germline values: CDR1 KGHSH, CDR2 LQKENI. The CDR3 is CASSPRSGGAEYEQYF. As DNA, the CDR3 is TGTGCCAGCTCCCCTCGGTCTGGGGGCGCTGAGTACGAGCAGTACTTC.

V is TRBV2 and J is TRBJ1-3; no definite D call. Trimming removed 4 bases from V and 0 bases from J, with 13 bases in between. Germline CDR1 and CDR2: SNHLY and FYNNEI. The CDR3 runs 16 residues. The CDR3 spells CASSVFDWYSGNTIYF. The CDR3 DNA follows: TGTGCCAGCAGTGTGTTTGACTGGTACTCTGGAAACACCATATATTTT.

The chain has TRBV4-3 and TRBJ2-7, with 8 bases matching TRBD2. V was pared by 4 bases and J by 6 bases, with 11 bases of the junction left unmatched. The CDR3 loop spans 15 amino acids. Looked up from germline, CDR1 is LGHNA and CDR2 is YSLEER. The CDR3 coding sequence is TGCGCCAGCAGCCGTACCGGGACTAGAGAGGGCGAGCAGTACTTC. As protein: CASSRTGTREGEQYF.

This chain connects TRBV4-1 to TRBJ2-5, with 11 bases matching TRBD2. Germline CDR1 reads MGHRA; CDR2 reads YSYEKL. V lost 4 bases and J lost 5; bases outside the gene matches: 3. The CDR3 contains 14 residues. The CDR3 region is CASSLAGGRETQYF. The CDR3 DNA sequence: TGCGCCAGCAGCCTAGCGGGGGGGCGGGAGACCCAGTACTTC.

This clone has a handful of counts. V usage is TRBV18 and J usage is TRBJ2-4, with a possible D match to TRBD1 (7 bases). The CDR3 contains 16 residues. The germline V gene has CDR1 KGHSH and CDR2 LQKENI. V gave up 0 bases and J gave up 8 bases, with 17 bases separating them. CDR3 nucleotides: TGTGCCAGCTCACCACCCTTAGCAGGGGGGAATGACATTCAGTACTTC. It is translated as CASSPPLAGGNDIQYF.